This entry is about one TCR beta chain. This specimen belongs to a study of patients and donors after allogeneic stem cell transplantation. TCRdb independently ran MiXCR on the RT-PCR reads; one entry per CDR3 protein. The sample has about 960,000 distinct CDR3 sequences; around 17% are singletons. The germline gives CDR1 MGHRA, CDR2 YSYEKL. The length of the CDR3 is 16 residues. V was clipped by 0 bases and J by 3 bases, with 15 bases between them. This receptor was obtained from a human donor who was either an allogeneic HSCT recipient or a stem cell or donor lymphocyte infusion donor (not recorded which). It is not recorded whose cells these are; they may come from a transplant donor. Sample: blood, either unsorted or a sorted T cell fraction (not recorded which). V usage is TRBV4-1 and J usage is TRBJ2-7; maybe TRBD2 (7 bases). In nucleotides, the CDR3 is TGCGCCAGCAGCCAAGATAAAAGCGGGACAAACTACGAGCAGTACTTC. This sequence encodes CASSQDKSGTNYEQYF.